This T cell receptor beta chain emerged from a study of T cell repertoires in cytomegalovirus infection. A word on this clonotype: What it recognizes is unknown.

One entry per CDR3 protein, called by TCRdb with MiXCR from the reads. The sample records about 220,000 distinct CDR3 sequences, about 40% being singletons. Germline CDR1 and CDR2: MGHRA and YSYEKL. The CDR3 contains 17 residues. V was clipped by 1 base and J by 2 bases; unmatched bases: 6. Sequencing used CD8+ T cells from cultured PBMCs, obtained from culture after CMV antigen stimulation. The J gene is TRBJ2-7, the V gene TRBV4-1; 12 nucleotides match TRBD2. The sequence was obtained from a human donor in good health (CMV status not recorded). Some clones in this sample may be carry-over from other donors' samples. This CDR3 reads CASSQVETSGGTYEQYF. CDR3 coding DNA: TGCGCCAGCAGCCAAGTCGAGACTAGCGGGGGAACCTACGAGCAGTACTTC.